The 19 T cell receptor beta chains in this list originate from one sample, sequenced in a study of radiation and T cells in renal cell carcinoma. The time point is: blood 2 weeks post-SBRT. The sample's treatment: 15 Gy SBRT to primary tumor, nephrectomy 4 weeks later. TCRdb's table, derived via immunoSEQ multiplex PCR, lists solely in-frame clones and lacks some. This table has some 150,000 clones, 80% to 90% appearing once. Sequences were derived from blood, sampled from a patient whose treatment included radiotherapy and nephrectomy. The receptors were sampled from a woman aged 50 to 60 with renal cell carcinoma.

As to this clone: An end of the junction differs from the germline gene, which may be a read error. CDR3 bases: TGTGCTAGCAGCCCCCTCTCGGGGTACGAGCAGTACTTC. This gives the protein CASSPLSGYEQYF. V gene TRBV7-7 combines with J gene TRBJ2-7; tentative D call: TRBD2 (5 bases). This CDR3 comprises 13 residues. Germline V gives CDR1 SSHAT, CDR2 FNYEAQ (reference sequence).

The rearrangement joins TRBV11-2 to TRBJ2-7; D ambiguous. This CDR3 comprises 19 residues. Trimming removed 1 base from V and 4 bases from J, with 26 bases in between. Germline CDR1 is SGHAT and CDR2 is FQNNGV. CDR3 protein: CASSLATGASKGLKYEQYF. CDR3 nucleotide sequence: TGTGCCAGCAGCTTAGCGACCGGAGCTTCAAAAGGTCTAAAGTACGAGCAGTACTTC.

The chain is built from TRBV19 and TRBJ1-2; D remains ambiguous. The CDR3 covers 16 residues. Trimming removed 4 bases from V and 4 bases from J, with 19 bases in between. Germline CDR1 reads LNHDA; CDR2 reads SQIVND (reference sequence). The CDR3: CASSTIDADRLYGYTF. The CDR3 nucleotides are TGTGCCAGTAGTACCATTGACGCCGATCGACTCTATGGCTACACCTTC.

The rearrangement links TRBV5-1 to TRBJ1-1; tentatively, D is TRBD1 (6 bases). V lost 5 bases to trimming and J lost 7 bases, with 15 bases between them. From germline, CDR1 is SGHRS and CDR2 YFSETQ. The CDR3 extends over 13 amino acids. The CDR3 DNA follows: TGCGCCAGCAGTTTCCAGGGGCTTAATGAAGCTTTCTTT. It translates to CASSFQGLNEAFF.

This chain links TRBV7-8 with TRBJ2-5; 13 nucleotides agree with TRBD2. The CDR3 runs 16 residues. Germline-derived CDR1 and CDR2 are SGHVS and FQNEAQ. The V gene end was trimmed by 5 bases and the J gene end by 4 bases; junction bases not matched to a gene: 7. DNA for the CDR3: TGTGCCAGCAGCCATACAACTAGCGGGGGGGGAGAGACCCAGTACTTC. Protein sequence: CASSHTTSGGGETQYF.

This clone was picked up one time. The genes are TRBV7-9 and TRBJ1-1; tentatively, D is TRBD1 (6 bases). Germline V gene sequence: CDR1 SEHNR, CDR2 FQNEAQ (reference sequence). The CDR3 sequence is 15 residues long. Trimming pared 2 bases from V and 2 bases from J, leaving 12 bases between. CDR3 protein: CASSLSGGLNTEAFF. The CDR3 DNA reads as TGTGCCAGCAGCTTAAGTGGGGGGCTAAACACTGAAGCTTTCTTT.

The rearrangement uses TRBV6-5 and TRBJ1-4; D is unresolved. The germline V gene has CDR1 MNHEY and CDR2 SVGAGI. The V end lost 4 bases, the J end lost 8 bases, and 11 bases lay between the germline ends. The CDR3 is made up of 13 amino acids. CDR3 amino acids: CASSSFMEEKLFF. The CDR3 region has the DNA TGTGCCAGCAGTTCCTTCATGGAAGAAAAACTGTTTTTT.

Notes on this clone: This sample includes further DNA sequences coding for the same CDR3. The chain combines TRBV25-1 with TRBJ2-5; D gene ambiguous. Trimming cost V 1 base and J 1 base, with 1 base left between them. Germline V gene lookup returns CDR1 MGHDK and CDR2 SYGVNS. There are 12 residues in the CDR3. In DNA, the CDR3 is TGTGCCAGCAGTGAATCCCAAGAGACCCAGTACTTC. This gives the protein CASSESQETQYF. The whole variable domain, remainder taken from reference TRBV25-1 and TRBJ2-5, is EADIYQTPRYLVIGTGKKITLECSQTMGHDKMYWYQQDPGMELHLIHYSYGVNSTEKGDLSSESTVSRIRTEHFPLTLESARPSHTSQYLCASSESQETQYFGPGTRLLVL.

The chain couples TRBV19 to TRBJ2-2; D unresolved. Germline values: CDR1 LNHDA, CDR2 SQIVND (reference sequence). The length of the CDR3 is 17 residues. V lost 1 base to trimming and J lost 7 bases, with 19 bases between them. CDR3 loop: CASSIGQAPSRIGELFF. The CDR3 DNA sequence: TGTGCCAGTAGTATAGGGCAGGCCCCATCAAGGATCGGGGAGCTGTTTTTT. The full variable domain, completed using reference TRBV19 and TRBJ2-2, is DGGITQSPKYLFRKEGQNVTLSCEQNLNHDAMYWYRQDPGQGLRLIYYSQIVNDFQKGDIAEGYSVSREKKESFPLTVTSAQKNPTAFYLCASSIGQAPSRIGELFFGEGSRLTVL.

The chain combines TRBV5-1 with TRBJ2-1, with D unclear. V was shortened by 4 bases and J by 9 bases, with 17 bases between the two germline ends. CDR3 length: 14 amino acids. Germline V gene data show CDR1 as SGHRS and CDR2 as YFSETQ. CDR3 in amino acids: CASSLGSGVTEQFF. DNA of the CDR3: TGCGCCAGCAGCCTGGGTTCTGGAGTCACTGAGCAGTTCTTC.

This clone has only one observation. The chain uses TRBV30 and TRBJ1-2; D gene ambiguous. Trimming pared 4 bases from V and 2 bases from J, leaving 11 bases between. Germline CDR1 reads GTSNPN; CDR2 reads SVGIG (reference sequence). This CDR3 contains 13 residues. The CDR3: CAWTTVINYGYTF. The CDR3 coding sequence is TGTGCCTGGACAACAGTCATAAACTATGGCTACACCTTC.

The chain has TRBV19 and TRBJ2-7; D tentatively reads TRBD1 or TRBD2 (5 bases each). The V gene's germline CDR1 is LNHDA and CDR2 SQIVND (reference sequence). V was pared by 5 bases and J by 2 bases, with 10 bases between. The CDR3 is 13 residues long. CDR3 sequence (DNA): TGTGCCAGTAGTCCCCGAGGGGCCTACGAGCAGTACTTC. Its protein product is CASSPRGAYEQYF.

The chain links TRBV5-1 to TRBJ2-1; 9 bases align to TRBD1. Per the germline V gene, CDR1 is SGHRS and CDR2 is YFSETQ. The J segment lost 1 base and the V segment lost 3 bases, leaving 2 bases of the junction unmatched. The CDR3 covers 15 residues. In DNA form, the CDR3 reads TGCGCCAGCAGCTCGGGACAGGGATCCTACAATGAGCAGTTCTTC. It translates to CASSSGQGSYNEQFF.

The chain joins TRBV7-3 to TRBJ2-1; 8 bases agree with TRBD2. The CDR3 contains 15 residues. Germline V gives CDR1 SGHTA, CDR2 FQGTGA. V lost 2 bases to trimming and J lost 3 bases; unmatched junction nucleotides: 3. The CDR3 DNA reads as TGTGCCAGCAGCTTAGCCGGGGGGGTCTACAATGAGCAGTTCTTC. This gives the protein CASSLAGGVYNEQFF.

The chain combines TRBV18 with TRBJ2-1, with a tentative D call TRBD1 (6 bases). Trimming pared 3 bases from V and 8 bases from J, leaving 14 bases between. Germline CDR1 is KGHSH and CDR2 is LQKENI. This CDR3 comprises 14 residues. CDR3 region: CASSPLGAGDEQFF. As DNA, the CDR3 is TGTGCCAGCTCACCCCTGGGGGCTGGGGATGAGCAGTTCTTC.

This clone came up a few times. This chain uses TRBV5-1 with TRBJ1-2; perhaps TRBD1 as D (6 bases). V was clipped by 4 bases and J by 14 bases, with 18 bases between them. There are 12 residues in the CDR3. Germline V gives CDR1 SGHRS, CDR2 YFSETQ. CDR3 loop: CASSPDRMVRTF. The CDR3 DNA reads TGCGCCAGCAGCCCCGACAGGATGGTTAGGACCTTC.

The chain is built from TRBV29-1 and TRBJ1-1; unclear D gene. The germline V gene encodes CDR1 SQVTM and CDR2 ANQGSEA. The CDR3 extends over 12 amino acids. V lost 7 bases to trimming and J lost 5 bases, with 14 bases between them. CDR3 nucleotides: TGCAGCGCCGCGAACCAAGTGACTGAAGCTTTCTTT. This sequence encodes CSAANQVTEAFF.

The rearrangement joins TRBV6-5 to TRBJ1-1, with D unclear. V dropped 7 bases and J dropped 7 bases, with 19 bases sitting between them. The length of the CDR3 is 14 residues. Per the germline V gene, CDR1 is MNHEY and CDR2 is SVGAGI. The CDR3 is CASNKTTGIGEAFF. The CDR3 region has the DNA TGTGCCAGCAACAAGACTACTGGGATCGGTGAAGCTTTCTTT.

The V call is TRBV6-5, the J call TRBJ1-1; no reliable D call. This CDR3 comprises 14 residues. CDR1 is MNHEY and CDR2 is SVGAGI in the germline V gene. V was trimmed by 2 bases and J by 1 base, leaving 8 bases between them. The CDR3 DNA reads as TGTGCCAGCAGTTACCCAGGTCAGAACACTGAAGCTTTCTTT. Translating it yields CASSYPGQNTEAFF.